The clone carrying this T cell receptor beta chain was picked up a small number of times. Its antigen remains unidentified. The sample is drawn from a study of human T cells and chemical hapten exposure. Whole-study context: Variability of per-sample TCR yields stemmed mainly from small differences in pooled library volume. General observations from the study: The donors suffered from alopecia, so their immune response may not match that of healthy people.

TCRdb analysed the RACE reads with MiXCR anew, one entry per CDR3 protein. The table lists over 100,000 distinct CDR3 sequences, 9.2% of them singletons. Time point of the sample: patch test 2, 6 weeks after DPC sensitization. Treatment of the sample: therapeutic diphenylcyclopropenone sensitization with weekly scalp DPC. At patch-test visits, sampling came before the patch test. The sample here was whole blood, taken in connection with sensitization to the hapten diphenylcyclopropenone (DPC). The origin of this receptor is a woman aged 40 to 50 with alopecia areata. Some clones in this sample may be carry-over from other donors' samples.

CDR3 region: CASSLVVGELFF. CDR3 in DNA: TGTGCCAGCAGCTTAGTGGTCGGGGAGCTGTTTTTT. V is TRBV7-9 and J is TRBJ2-2, with no clear D. The ends were cut back, 1 base at V and 7 bases at J, with 4 bases in the middle. Germline V gives CDR1 SEHNR, CDR2 FQNEAQ (reference sequence). The CDR3 has 12 residues.